This record concerns one T cell receptor (beta chain) sequence. What it binds is unknown. The entry originates in a study of monozygotic twins with inflammatory bowel disease. TCRdb re-called the 5' RACE reads; every CDR3 protein appears as one record, without DNA. This sample's table has some 190,000 distinct CDR3 sequences. Overall study findings and caveats: Possibly reflecting limited power, no difference in repertoire similarity was found between concordant and discordant twins. Since immunosuppressive treatments differed, patient repertoires may have gained added variability. IBD patients shared fewer clonotypes with other individuals than healthy twins, especially patients with disease activity signs.

Germline V gene data show CDR1 as SGHRS and CDR2 as YFSETQ. CDR3 length equals 17 residues. Blood was drawn once per donor, and each sample measured 2 to 2.5 ml. Sequencing used blood. The TCR comes from a human donor with ulcerative colitis or Crohn's disease, or a healthy co-twin of an affected twin (not recorded which). The chain uses TRBV5-1 and TRBJ2-3; absent DNA, TCRdb's TRBD2 call cannot be checked. This CDR3 is CASSGGLAGVVTDTQYF.